A single sample is the source of the 2 T cell receptor beta chains below, sequenced in a study of blood T cell repertoires in COVID-19. The data were produced by immunoSEQ multiplex PCR, yet TCRdb's version contains in-frame clones alone and is incomplete. The sample carries 350,000 to 450,000 clones, approximately 88% recorded once. The specimen sequenced was peripheral blood. The receptors shown here come from a man aged 35-49 years with acute or convalescent COVID-19.

The chain joins TRBV21-1 to TRBJ1-4; the listed D gene, TRBD1, was not tested against the DNA. TRBV21-1 is a documented pseudogene. This CDR3 has 18 residues. Here the CDR3 reads CASSKEGREIATNEKLFF. The CDR3 nucleotides are TGTGCCAGCAGCAAAGAGGGCAGGGAAATTGCAACTAATGAAAAACTGTTTTTT.

The chain carries TRBV3-1 (or the pseudogene TRBV3-2) and TRBJ2-2, with D tentatively TRBD2 (5 bases). The V end lost 1 base, the J end lost 0 bases, and 15 bases lay between the germline ends. This CDR3 contains 18 residues. Germline V CDR1 and CDR2: LGHDT, YNNKEL (reference sequence). CDR3 sequence (DNA): TGTGCCAGCAGCCAAGTGGGAGCGGCCACCCCGAACACCGGGGAGCTGTTTTTT. Translating it yields CASSQVGAATPNTGELFF.